The 20 T cell receptor beta chains presented below share a single source sample, sequenced in a study of T cells in localized non-small cell lung cancer (dated by TCRdb to 2020 to 2022). Library preparation used the immunoSEQ multiplex PCR assay. Held by TCRdb, this immuneACCESS table contains in-frame sequences only and omits some clones. Under half of the omission traces to an unresolved V gene where checked; the cause of the rest is unknown. The sample table contains about 28,000 clones; only one count was recorded for roughly 89% of them. Around 2.8% of the sample is taken by the ten largest. The input for sequencing was peripheral blood, taken before any cancer treatment. Receptors were obtained from a woman aged 18 to 50 with stage I lung adenocarcinoma.

This chain connects TRBV28 to TRBJ1-3, with TRBD1 as a possible D gene (5 bases). This CDR3 is 14 amino acids long. Germline-derived CDR1 and CDR2 are MDHEN and SYDVKM. V was cut by 5 bases and J by 4 bases, with 12 bases left in between. CDR3 nucleotide sequence: TGTGCCAGCAGTCCTAACGGGGGGGGAAACACCATATATTTT. Translating it yields CASSPNGGGNTIYF.

The sample holds one count of this clone. This sequence joins TRBV6-1 and TRBJ1-1; 8 bases align to TRBD1. CDR1 and CDR2 from the germline V gene are MNHNS and SASEGT. The CDR3 extends over 14 amino acids. The junction had 12 bases not matched to a gene; V was cut back by 5 bases and J by 10 bases. The CDR3 loop reads CASSKYPDRVGAFF. DNA for the CDR3: TGTGCCAGCAGTAAATACCCGGACAGGGTAGGAGCTTTCTTT.

This clone was observed a few times. The sample carries other DNA sequences with the same CDR3. This rearrangement joins TRBV9 to TRBJ2-1; D uncertain. The germline V and J ends were trimmed by 0 bases and 2 bases, with 9 bases remaining between them. The germline V gene has CDR1 SGDLS and CDR2 YYNGEE. CDR3 size: 15 residues. The CDR3 region has the DNA TGTGCCAGCAGCGTAGCGGCGGCACCCTACAATGAGCAGTTCTTC. Translation gives CASSVAAAPYNEQFF. Based on the CDR3 plus reference TRBV9 and TRBJ2-1, the full variable domain is DSGVTQTPKHLITATGQRVTLRCSPRSGDLSVYWYQQSLDQGLQFLIQYYNGEERAKGNILERFSAQQFPDLHSELNLSSLELGDSALYFCASSVAAAPYNEQFFGPGTRLTVL.

This rearrangement joins TRBV5-1 to TRBJ2-2; weak D call: TRBD1 (6 bases). This CDR3 contains 15 residues. The germline V gene encodes CDR1 SGHRS and CDR2 YFSETQ. V was trimmed by 0 bases and J by 1 base, leaving 7 bases between them. The CDR3 DNA follows: TGCGCCAGCAGCTTGGTAGGGGGGAACACCGGGGAGCTGTTTTTT. As protein: CASSLVGGNTGELFF.

The J gene is TRBJ1-1, the V gene TRBV28; D remains ambiguous. The CDR3 covers 12 residues. Per germline, CDR1 MDHEN and CDR2 SYDVKM. V was pared by 2 bases and J by 0 bases, with 1 base between. The CDR3: CASSLVNTEAFF. The CDR3 bases are TGTGCCAGCAGTTTAGTGAACACTGAAGCTTTCTTT.

This rearrangement joins TRBV4-1 to TRBJ1-4; 9 positions match TRBD1. V shed 1 base, J shed 5 bases, and the junction held 2 bases outside the gene matches. CDR1 is MGHRA, CDR2 YSYEKL, per germline. The CDR3 has 15 amino acids. The CDR3 region is CASSQATGGNEKLFF. The CDR3 DNA reads as TGCGCCAGCAGCCAAGCGACAGGGGGGAATGAAAAACTGTTTTTT.

The rearrangement uses TRBV7-8 and TRBJ2-3; no firm D call. This CDR3 region has 13 residues. V was pared by 5 bases and J by 4 bases, with 10 bases between. The V gene's germline CDR1 is SGHVS and CDR2 FQNEAQ. CDR3 amino acids: CASSAYLADTQYF. The CDR3 coding sequence is TGTGCCAGCAGCGCCTACCTAGCAGATACGCAGTATTTT.

This chain uses TRBV5-1 with TRBJ2-7; 9 bases are shared with TRBD2. Per the germline V gene, CDR1 is SGHRS and CDR2 is YFSETQ. The CDR3 spans 20 residues. Trimming took 3 bases from V and 3 from J; bases not matched to a gene: 22. CDR3 coding DNA: TGCGCCAGCAGCTCCAGTCTCCCGGGACTAGCCGACCTCACGGGCTACGAGCAGTACTTC. This codes for CASSSSLPGLADLTGYEQYF.

This clone is labeled medium-sized (0.01 to 0.1%). The rearrangement uses TRBV11-2 and TRBJ2-7; 8 bases line up with TRBD1. The trim removed 1 base at V and 0 bases at J, leaving 8 bases unmatched. The CDR3 has 17 residues. Germline lookup yields CDR1 SGHAT and CDR2 FQNNGV. CDR3 loop: CASSLGTGGQASYEQYF. In DNA form, the CDR3 reads TGTGCCAGCAGCTTAGGTACAGGGGGACAGGCCTCCTACGAGCAGTACTTC.

V and J are TRBV19 and TRBJ2-2; maybe TRBD2 (5 bases). The CDR3 extends over 14 amino acids. Germline V gives CDR1 LNHDA, CDR2 SQIVND (reference sequence). Trimming pared 4 bases from V and 1 base from J, leaving 7 bases between. The CDR3 coding sequence is TGTGCCAGTAGTAGCGGGCAGAACACCGGGGAGCTGTTTTTT. This gives the protein CASSSGQNTGELFF. The variable domain in full, completed from reference TRBV19 and TRBJ2-2, reads DGGITQSPKYLFRKEGQNVTLSCEQNLNHDAMYWYRQDPGQGLRLIYYSQIVNDFQKGDIAEGYSVSREKKESFPLTVTSAQKNPTAFYLCASSSGQNTGELFFGEGSRLTVL.

This clone has just one count. The genes are TRBV7-2 and TRBJ1-1, with 8 bases identical to TRBD1. The CDR3 consists of 14 residues. The trim removed 3 bases at V and 5 bases at J, leaving 5 bases unmatched. Germline V CDR1 and CDR2: SGHTA, FQGNSA. CDR3 region: CASSLQGARTEAFF. The CDR3 DNA is TGTGCCAGCAGCTTGCAGGGGGCGCGGACTGAAGCTTTCTTT.

This chain uses TRBV10-3 with TRBJ1-4; D is ambiguous. This CDR3 region has 15 residues. Germline lookup yields CDR1 ENHRY and CDR2 SYGVKD. Trimming left V 0 bases short and J 4 bases short, with 9 bases between. In DNA, the CDR3 is TGTGCCATCAGTGAGTCAGGATCCGTTAATGAAAAACTGTTTTTT. This translates into CAISESGSVNEKLFF.

In this sample, this clone turned up once. V is TRBV7-4 and J is TRBJ2-1, with 7 bases identical to TRBD1. Germline V gene lookup returns CDR1 SGHVT and CDR2 SQSDAQ. This CDR3 contains 14 residues. Trimming cost V 7 bases and J 6 bases; bases outside gene matches: 9. For the CDR3, the DNA is TGTGCCAGCACCTTGAAGGGACAGCGCAATGAGCAGTTCTTC. Its translation: CASTLKGQRNEQFF.

This clone came up a few times. The chain uses TRBV4-3 and TRBJ1-1; D possibly corresponds to TRBD1 (5 bases). CDR1 and CDR2 from the germline V gene are LGHNA and YSLEER. This CDR3 region has 18 residues. The ends were cut back, 1 base at V and 0 bases at J, with 18 bases in the middle. This CDR3 reads CASSQVSGDGYMNTEAFF. For the CDR3, the DNA is TGCGCCAGCAGCCAAGTTTCCGGGGACGGCTACATGAACACTGAAGCTTTCTTT.

This clone was seen only once. The rearrangement joins TRBV2 to TRBJ2-1; D might be TRBD1 or TRBD2, each matching 5 bases. Germline V CDR1 and CDR2: SNHLY, FYNNEI. V dropped 5 bases and J dropped 2 bases, with 10 bases sitting between them. This CDR3 comprises 14 residues. The CDR3 DNA reads TGTGCCAGCAGTAAGGGGAGCACCTACAATGAGCAGTTCTTC. This gives the protein CASSKGSTYNEQFF. Full variable domain (rest looked up from reference TRBV2 and TRBJ2-1): EPEVTQTPSHQVTQMGQEVILRCVPISNHLYFYWYRQILGQKVEFLVSFYNNEISEKSEIFDDQFSVERPDGSNFTLKIRSTKLEDSAMYFCASSKGSTYNEQFFGPGTRLTVL.

The CDR3 spells CASSLRGGSGRPQETQYF. The CDR3 bases are TGCGCCAGCAGCCTCCGGGGGGGCAGCGGGAGGCCCCAAGAGACCCAGTACTTC. V gene TRBV5-1 combines with J gene TRBJ2-5; 9 bases are shared with TRBD2. V was pared by 4 bases and J by 1 base, with 14 bases of the junction left unmatched. CDR1 and CDR2 (germline): SGHRS, YFSETQ. The CDR3 loop spans 18 amino acids.

The chain is built from TRBV12-2 and TRBJ2-7; the table gives TRBD2 as D, unverified against the DNA. TRBV12-2 is given as a pseudogene. This CDR3 has 18 amino acids. This CDR3 reads CASPTAGGTSGWNYEQYF. The CDR3 DNA sequence: TGTGCAAGTCCCACCGCGGGCGGGACTAGCGGGTGGAACTACGAGCAGTACTTC.

A few counts support this clone. The gene calls are TRBV14 and TRBJ2-7; 10 nucleotides agree with TRBD2. Germline V gene lookup returns CDR1 SGHDN and CDR2 FVKESK. This CDR3 has 16 residues. V was pared by 1 base and J by 2 bases, with 5 bases of the junction left unmatched. The CDR3: CASSQVGLAETYEQYF. CDR3 in DNA: TGTGCCAGCAGCCAAGTCGGACTAGCGGAGACCTACGAGCAGTACTTC.

This chain links TRBV29-1 with TRBJ2-7, with D perhaps TRBD2 (5 bases). V lost 7 bases to trimming and J lost 1 base, with 11 bases between them. The CDR3 is 12 amino acids. Germline loops: CDR1 SQVTM, CDR2 ANQGSEA. As DNA, the CDR3 is TGCAGCGCCGGGGAACAGTCCTACGAGCAGTACTTC. Protein sequence: CSAGEQSYEQYF.

The gene calls are TRBV4-1 and TRBJ2-2; possible D gene TRBD2, 5 bases. The CDR3 length is 17 residues. Between the trimmed V and J ends, which lost 5 bases and 1 base, there was a span of 17 bases. Germline V gene data show CDR1 as MGHRA and CDR2 as YSYEKL. CDR3 nucleotide sequence: TGCGCCAGCAGCAGAGGGCCAGGCATAATGAACACCGGGGAGCTGTTTTTT. It yields the protein CASSRGPGIMNTGELFF.